This T cell receptor beta chain was obtained from a study of CD8+ T cells in alopecia areata. Once RNA had been extracted, it was reverse transcribed into cDNA to act as the sequencing template. Only in-frame clones appear in the TCRdb table, and some are missing; sequencing was by immunoSEQ multiplex PCR. The sample records about 200,000 clones, more than 55% being singletons. Treatment here: oral pan-JAK inhibitor, 5-10 mg twice daily. From alopecia areata patients, lesional scalp punch biopsies and peripheral blood were collected. Sorting of CD4+ and CD8+ T cells was performed on PBMCs. A remark on this clone: What it binds is unknown.

Study observations and caveats: Tofacitinib produced a significant decrease in scalp clonality and in expanded CD8+ clones among the top 100.

The sample here was CD4+ T cells sorted from blood, taken at week 4, from a patient treated with tofacitinib. This TCR was sampled from a human donor with alopecia areata.

In nucleotides, the CDR3 is TGTGCCAGCAGACCGATCCGGGGGACTAATGAAAAACTGTTTTTT. Protein: CASRPIRGTNEKLFF. The rearrangement links TRBV7-9 to TRBJ1-4; a weak D match, TRBD1 (5 bases). Trimming left V 6 bases short and J 2 bases short, with 13 bases between. Germline V gene sequence: CDR1 SEHNR, CDR2 FQNEAQ (reference sequence). The CDR3 has 15 residues.